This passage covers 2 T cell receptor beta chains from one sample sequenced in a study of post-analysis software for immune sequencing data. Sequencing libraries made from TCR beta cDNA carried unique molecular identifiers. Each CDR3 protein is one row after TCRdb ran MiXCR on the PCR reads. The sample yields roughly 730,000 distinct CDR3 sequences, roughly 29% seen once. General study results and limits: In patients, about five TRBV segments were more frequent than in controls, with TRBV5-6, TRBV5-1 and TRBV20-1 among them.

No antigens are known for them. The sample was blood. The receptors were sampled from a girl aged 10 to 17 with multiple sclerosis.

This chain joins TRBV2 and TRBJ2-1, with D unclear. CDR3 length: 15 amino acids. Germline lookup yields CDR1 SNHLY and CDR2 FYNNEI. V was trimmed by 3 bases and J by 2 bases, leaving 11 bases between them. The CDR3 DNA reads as TGTGCCAGCAGTGAGACCAGCCAGGCCTACAATGAGCAGTTCTTC. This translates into CASSETSQAYNEQFF.

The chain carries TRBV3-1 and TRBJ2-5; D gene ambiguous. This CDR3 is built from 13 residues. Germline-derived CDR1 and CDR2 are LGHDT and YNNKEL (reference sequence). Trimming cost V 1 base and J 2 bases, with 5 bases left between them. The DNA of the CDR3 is TGTGCCAGCAGCCAAGTTACACAAGAGACCCAGTACTTC. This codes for CASSQVTQETQYF.